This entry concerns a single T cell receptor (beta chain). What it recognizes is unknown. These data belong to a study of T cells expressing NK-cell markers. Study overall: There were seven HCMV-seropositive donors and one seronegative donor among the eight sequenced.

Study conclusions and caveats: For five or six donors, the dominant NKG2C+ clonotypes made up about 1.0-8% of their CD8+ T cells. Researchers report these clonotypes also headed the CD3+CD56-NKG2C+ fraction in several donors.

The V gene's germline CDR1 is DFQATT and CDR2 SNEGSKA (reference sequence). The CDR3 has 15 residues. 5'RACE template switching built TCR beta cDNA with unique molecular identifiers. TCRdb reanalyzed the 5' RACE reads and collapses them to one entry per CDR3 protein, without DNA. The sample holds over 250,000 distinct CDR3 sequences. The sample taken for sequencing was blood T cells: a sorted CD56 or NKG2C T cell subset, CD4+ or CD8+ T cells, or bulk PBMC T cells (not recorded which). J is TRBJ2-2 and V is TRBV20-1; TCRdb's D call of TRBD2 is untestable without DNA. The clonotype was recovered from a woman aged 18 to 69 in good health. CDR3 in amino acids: CSARGSGTNTGELFF.